Listed below are T cell receptor beta chains from one sample, sequenced in a study of shared clonotypes between healthy human individuals. Assay: immunoSEQ multiplex PCR; the TCRdb copy retains only in-frame clones and omits some. The table lists roughly 2 million clones, around 95% of them singletons. What was sequenced was naive CD4+ T cells sorted from blood. The source is a man between 18 and 29 years old in good health. CDR3s include the opening cysteine and the closing phenylalanine or tryptophan. Each record gives: D gene, clone size, J gene, V gene, CDR3 DNA, CDR3 protein. The D gene is left open where the match is weak. Clone size is stated in some rows and not others, as once, few, many or a class when expanded.

D: NA; size: NA; J: TRBJ1-2; V: TRBV11-2; DNA: TGTGCCAGCAGCCCAACGAGTCCGGGAGTCAACTATGGCTACACCTTC; CDR3: CASSPTSPGVNYGYTF
D: NA; size: NA; J: TRBJ1-1; V: TRBV29-1; DNA: TGCAGCGTCCACCACGGAACTAGCACTGAAGCTTTCTTT; CDR3: CSVHHGTSTEAFF
D: TRBD1; size: NA; J: TRBJ1-2; V: TRBV7-2; DNA: TGTGCCAGCAGCTTACAGGGGGCTCTCTATGGCTACACCTTC; CDR3: CASSLQGALYGYTF
D: NA; size: NA; J: TRBJ1-6; V: TRBV30; DNA: TGTGCCTGGGGCCCCTGGCAGGGGAGTTCACCCCTCCACTTT; CDR3: CAWGPWQGSSPLHF
D: TRBD1; size: NA; J: TRBJ2-7; V: TRBV2; DNA: TGTGCCAGCAGAGCAGGGGGTGGCGGCGAGCAGTACTTC; CDR3: CASRAGGGGEQYF
D: NA; size: NA; J: TRBJ1-3; V: TRBV2; DNA: TGTGCCAGCAGTGAAAGGGACCGCTCTGGAAACACCATATATTTT; CDR3: CASSERDRSGNTIYF
D: NA; size: NA; J: TRBJ1-2; V: TRBV28; DNA: TGTGCCAGCACCGGACCGACTAACTATGGCTACACCTTC; CDR3: CASTGPTNYGYTF
D: NA; size: NA; J: TRBJ1-4; V: TRBV18; DNA: TGTGCCAGCTCACCACCGGGAAGGGTTGGGGAAAAACTGTTTTTT; CDR3: CASSPPGRVGEKLFF
D: NA; size: NA; J: TRBJ2-7; V: TRBV7-2; DNA: TGTGCCAGCAGCGTTTACAGGTCCTACGAGCAGTACTTC; CDR3: CASSVYRSYEQYF
D: NA; size: few; J: TRBJ1-4; V: TRBV2; DNA: TGTGCCAGCAGCGCAGGGGTCGACGAAAAACTGTTTTTT; CDR3: CASSAGVDEKLFF
D: NA; size: NA; J: TRBJ2-3; V: TRBV5-4; DNA: TGTGCCAGCAGCTGGACAGGCACAGATACGCAGTATTTT; CDR3: CASSWTGTDTQYF
D: NA; size: NA; J: TRBJ2-1; V: TRBV7-9; DNA: TGTGCCAGCAGCGTCGGACAGACCAACAATGAGCAGTTCTTC; CDR3: CASSVGQTNNEQFF
D: NA; size: NA; J: TRBJ1-6; V: TRBV6-1; DNA: TGTGCCAGCAGTGTAGGAGTTTCACCCCTCCACTTT; CDR3: CASSVGVSPLHF
D: NA; size: once; J: TRBJ2-7; V: TRBV19; DNA: TGTGCCAGTAGTATTGACAGCTTAGCCTACGAGCAGTACTTC; CDR3: CASSIDSLAYEQYF
D: TRBD2; size: NA; J: TRBJ2-3; V: TRBV9; DNA: TGTGCCAGCAGCGCGTTAGCGGGGGGACTCACAGATACGCAGTATTTT; CDR3: CASSALAGGLTDTQYF
D: NA; size: few; J: TRBJ1-6; V: TRBV30; DNA: TGTGCCTGGAGTGTGCGGGTCTCCTATAATTCACCCCTCCACTTT; CDR3: CAWSVRVSYNSPLHF
D: TRBD1; size: NA; J: TRBJ1-1; V: TRBV19; DNA: TGTGCCAGTAACTGGGGCACAGGGGGATCTGAAGCTTTCTTT; CDR3: CASNWGTGGSEAFF
D: NA; size: NA; J: TRBJ1-6; V: TRBV18; DNA: TGTGCCAGCTCACCAAAAATTCCAATCGAGGCACCCCTCCACTTT; CDR3: CASSPKIPIEAPLHF
D: NA; size: NA; J: TRBJ1-6; V: TRBV30; DNA: TGTGCCTGGCAACAAGAGACGCGTTATAGTCCCCACTTT; CDR3: CAWQQETRYSPHF
D: NA; size: NA; J: TRBJ2-1; V: TRBV7-8; DNA: TGTGCCAGCAGCCACCCAGGGTCGGGGGGCCAGGGCAATGAGCAGTTCTTC; CDR3: CASSHPGSGGQGNEQFF
D: NA; size: NA; J: TRBJ1-4; V: TRBV27; DNA: TGTGCCAGCAGTTTTCGGTCAGGGGCTGAAAAACTGTTTTTT; CDR3: CASSFRSGAEKLFF
D: NA; size: NA; J: TRBJ2-1; V: TRBV7-2; DNA: TGTGCCAGCAGCTCAGGAATGAATGAGCAGTTCTTC; CDR3: CASSSGMNEQFF
D: TRBD1; size: NA; J: TRBJ1-2; V: TRBV25-1; DNA: TGTGCCAGCACGGGGACAGCGAGCTATGGCTACACCTTC; CDR3: CASTGTASYGYTF
D: TRBD1; size: NA; J: TRBJ2-7; V: TRBV28; DNA: TGTGCCAGCAGTCAACTCGGACAGGGTGTTCCCTACGAGCAGTACTTC; CDR3: CASSQLGQGVPYEQYF
D: NA; size: NA; J: TRBJ1-1; V: TRBV11-2; DNA: TGTGCCAGCAGCTTTAGGGAAACTGAAGCTTTCTTT; CDR3: CASSFRETEAFF
D: NA; size: NA; J: TRBJ1-2; V: TRBV18; DNA: TGTGCCAGCTCACCGCCGGGGCTATCACCGGATGGCTACACCTTC; CDR3: CASSPPGLSPDGYTF
D: NA; size: NA; J: TRBJ1-1; V: TRBV6-5; DNA: TGTGCCAGCAGTTACTTTAGGAACACTGAAGCTTTCTTT; CDR3: CASSYFRNTEAFF
D: TRBD2; size: NA; J: TRBJ2-5; V: TRBV6-5; DNA: TGTGCCAGCAGTCTAGCGGGGGGAGGGAAGACCCAGTACTTC; CDR3: CASSLAGGGKTQYF
D: NA; size: NA; J: TRBJ2-5; V: TRBV20-1; DNA: TGCAGTGCTAGCGAAGAAGAGACCCAGTACTTC; CDR3: CSASEEETQYF
D: NA; size: NA; J: TRBJ1-1; V: TRBV7-9; DNA: TGTGCCAGCAGCACGGTAGGGAAGAACACTGAAGCTTTCTTT; CDR3: CASSTVGKNTEAFF
D: NA; size: few; J: TRBJ2-5; V: TRBV6-5; DNA: TGTGCCAGCAGTTACCAGGGAGAGACCCAGTACTTC; CDR3: CASSYQGETQYF
D: TRBD2; size: NA; J: TRBJ2-4; V: TRBV27; DNA: TGTGCCAGCAGTTTGGGACAGCGGGAGGGCCCGGCCAAAAACATTCAGTACTTC; CDR3: CASSLGQREGPAKNIQYF
D: TRBD1; size: NA; J: TRBJ2-3; V: TRBV10-3; DNA: TGTGCCATCAGTGAGTCGTCGGCAGGGGGCAGGGATACGCAGTATTTT; CDR3: CAISESSAGGRDTQYF
D: NA; size: NA; J: TRBJ2-3; V: TRBV29-1; DNA: TGCAGCGTTCGCAGGGTCCCTGGCACAGATACGCAGTATTTT; CDR3: CSVRRVPGTDTQYF
D: NA; size: NA; J: TRBJ2-7; V: TRBV30; DNA: TGTGCCTGGAGCGGACGGTCCTACGAGCAGTACTTC; CDR3: CAWSGRSYEQYF
D: NA; size: NA; J: TRBJ2-7; V: TRBV2; DNA: TGTGCCAGCAGGGGGGACACAAGCTCCTACGAGCAGTACTTC; CDR3: CASRGDTSSYEQYF
D: TRBD1; size: NA; J: TRBJ2-3; V: TRBV6-4; DNA: TGTGCCAGCAGCCGGGACAGGGGCACAGATACGCAGTATTTT; CDR3: CASSRDRGTDTQYF
D: NA; size: NA; J: TRBJ1-6; V: TRBV5-6; DNA: TGTGCCAGCAGCTTGGAAGGGTTTAATTCACCCCTCCACTTT; CDR3: CASSLEGFNSPLHF
D: NA; size: NA; J: TRBJ2-7; V: TRBV2; DNA: TGTGCCAGCAGTGAAGGAGAACAGTACCTCCCCCTGGGGTACTTC; CDR3: CASSEGEQYLPLGYF
D: NA; size: NA; J: TRBJ2-4; V: TRBV6-5; DNA: TGTGCCAGCAGTTCCGGGCTAGCCAAAAACATTCAGTACTTC; CDR3: CASSSGLAKNIQYF
D: NA; size: NA; J: TRBJ2-7; V: TRBV19; DNA: TGTGCCAGTAGTACCACCCATCTGGGGGGAAGGAGGTACTTC; CDR3: CASSTTHLGGRRYF
D: TRBD2; size: NA; J: TRBJ2-2; V: TRBV5-4; DNA: TGTGCCAGCAGCCCGGGACTAGCGGGGTCCGGGGAGCTGTTTTTT; CDR3: CASSPGLAGSGELFF
D: NA; size: NA; J: TRBJ2-7; V: TRBV18; DNA: TGTGCCAGCTCACCTGGACAGACTAAATACGAGCAGTACTTC; CDR3: CASSPGQTKYEQYF
D: NA; size: once; J: TRBJ1-3; V: TRBV4-1; DNA: TGCGCCAGCAGCCAAGGAATGGGAAACACCATATATTTT; CDR3: CASSQGMGNTIYF
D: TRBD2; size: NA; J: TRBJ2-1; V: TRBV27; DNA: TGTGCCAGCTGGTTAGCGGGGGGGCTTAATGAGCAGTTCTTC; CDR3: CASWLAGGLNEQFF
D: TRBD2; size: once; J: TRBJ2-1; V: TRBV9; DNA: TGTGCCAGCAGCACCTGGACTAGCGATAGCTCCTACAATGAGCAGTTCTTC; CDR3: CASSTWTSDSSYNEQFF
D: TRBD2; size: NA; J: TRBJ2-5; V: TRBV19; DNA: TGTGCCAGTAGTTCCGGACTAGCGGGGGGGCAAGAGACCCAGTACTTC; CDR3: CASSSGLAGGQETQYF
D: NA; size: once; J: TRBJ2-7; V: TRBV10-3; DNA: TGTGCCACCTATGACGGCGCCCGCTACGAGCAGTACTTC; CDR3: CATYDGARYEQYF
D: TRBD1; size: NA; J: TRBJ2-5; V: TRBV5-1; DNA: TGCGCCAGCAGCTTGAGACAGGGCGTCCAAGAGACCCAGTACTTC; CDR3: CASSLRQGVQETQYF
D: TRBD1; size: NA; J: TRBJ2-5; V: TRBV14; DNA: TGTGCCAGCAGCCACCGGGGACAGCTCCAAGAGACCCAGTACTTC; CDR3: CASSHRGQLQETQYF
D: TRBD1; size: NA; J: TRBJ2-7; V: TRBV5-1; DNA: TGCGCCAGCAGTCGCCGGATCGGGACAGGGGACGACGAGCAGTACTTC; CDR3: CASSRRIGTGDDEQYF
D: NA; size: once; J: TRBJ2-2; V: TRBV2; DNA: TGTGCCAGCACCCCAGGGCAGGTCACCGGGGAGCTGTTTTTT; CDR3: CASTPGQVTGELFF
D: TRBD1; size: NA; J: TRBJ1-4; V: TRBV6-6; DNA: TGTGCCAGCATCTCCGGGACAGTAAATGAAAAACTGTTTTTT; CDR3: CASISGTVNEKLFF